Described below is a single TCR beta chain sequence and its context. Its specific antigen is unknown. No base quality values were provided; no much bigger clone lies one nucleotide off. This entry comes from a study of blood T cell repertoires in COVID-19 (TCRdb year 2020). With regard to the full study: The collaborator samples originated in the United States, Italy and Spain and spanned the acute and convalescent phases of COVID-19. The prospective study material was composed of cDNA or gDNA derived from T cells, B-cell-depleted T cells, or PBMCs. Subjects who had been exposed to COVID-19, were actively infected with it, or had recovered from it provided the deeply sampled blood TCRbeta repertoires that made up the dataset. A freely available public database, intended as a resource for researchers studying the immune response to SARS-CoV-2, is where the repertoires were released. Samples were obtained from the ongoing ImmuneRACE study (first 160 participants) and from over 1,000 subjects provided by 6 global collaborators. Sample metadata almost always included a de-identified subject ID, COVID-19 status, age in years and sex. HLA class I and class II types, where available, came from metadata supplied by the sample provider rather than from assay-based typing.

General study outcomes and caveats: The amount of clinical and demographic metadata varied by source and participant and was provided uncurated.

TCRbeta CDR3 regions were amplified from genomic DNA by means of the immunoSEQ Assay, a bias-controlled multiplex PCR. Per the source publication's procedure: Within the assay, amplification of reference gene primers was used to estimate how many nucleated cells each sample contained. To quantify the absolute abundance of each unique TCRbeta CDR3 rearrangement, sequence reads were collapsed and filtered. For each sample, productive Simpson clonality was calculated by taking the square root of Simpson's diversity index across productive rearrangements. This is the immuneACCESS table as TCRdb keeps it, with only in-frame sequences that have V and J called. A part of the clones is gone; compared with another copy, unresolved V genes explain less than half, and the rest is unexplained. From that table come the V and J calls and clone size; the DNA was used to work out D and trimming. The sample data list 200,000 to 250,000 clones, and approximately 81% of these were observed just once. In total, the top ten clones hold 3.6% of the sample.

Whole blood was collected in K2EDTA tubes by collaborating institutions according to the institutions' own protocols. For TCRbeta analysis, collaborators shipped samples in one of three forms: frozen whole blood, isolated PBMCs, or DNA extracted from either of those sample types. V and J lose 0 bases and 4 bases, and a span of 14 bases separates them. The germline V gene gives CDR1 as SQVTM and CDR2 as ANQGSEA. From the cysteine up to the phenylalanine, the CDR3 has a length of 15 residues. The entry retains the CDR3 DNA only, 45 bases that are in frame from base 1. The material sequenced was peripheral blood. The TCR originated in a woman older than 75 with acute or convalescent COVID-19. Recombination connected TRBV29-1 to TRBJ2-3; 5 matching bases give a weak D call of TRBD2. The CDR3 has the sequence CSVEDGVPSADTQYF. In nucleotide form, the sequence is TGCAGCGTTGAAGACGGGGTTCCCAGTGCAGATACGCAGTATTTT.